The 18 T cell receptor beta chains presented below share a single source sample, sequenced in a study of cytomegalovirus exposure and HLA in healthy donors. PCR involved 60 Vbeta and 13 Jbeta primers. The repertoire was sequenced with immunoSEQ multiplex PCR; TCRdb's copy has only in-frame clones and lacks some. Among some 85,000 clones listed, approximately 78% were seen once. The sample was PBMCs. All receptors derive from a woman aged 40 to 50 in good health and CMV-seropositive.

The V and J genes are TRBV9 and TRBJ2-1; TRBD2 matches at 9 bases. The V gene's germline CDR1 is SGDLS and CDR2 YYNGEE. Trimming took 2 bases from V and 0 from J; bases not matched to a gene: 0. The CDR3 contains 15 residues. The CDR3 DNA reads TGTGCCAGCAGCGTTAGCGGGAGCTCCTACAATGAGCAGTTCTTC. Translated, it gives CASSVSGSSYNEQFF. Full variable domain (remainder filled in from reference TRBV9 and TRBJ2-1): DSGVTQTPKHLITATGQRVTLRCSPRSGDLSVYWYQQSLDQGLQFLIQYYNGEERAKGNILERFSAQQFPDLHSELNLSSLELGDSALYFCASSVSGSSYNEQFFGPGTRLTVL.

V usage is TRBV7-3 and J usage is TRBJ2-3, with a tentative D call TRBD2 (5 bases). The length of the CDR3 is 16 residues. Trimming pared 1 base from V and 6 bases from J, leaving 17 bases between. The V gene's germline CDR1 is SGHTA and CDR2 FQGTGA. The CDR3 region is CASSLSGRFGKDTQYF. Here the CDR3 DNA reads TGTGCCAGCAGCTTAAGCGGGCGCTTTGGGAAGGATACGCAGTATTTT.

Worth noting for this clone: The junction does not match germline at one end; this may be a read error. The CDR3 coding sequence is TGTTCCAGCAGCCCCGTCCTGGCGGGAGGGCCCTTTGAGACCCAGTACTTC. Translation: CSSSPVLAGGPFETQYF. The chain combines TRBV7-9 with TRBJ2-5; 9 bases are a match to TRBD2. The CDR3 is made up of 17 amino acids. Looked up from germline, CDR1 is SEHNR and CDR2 is FQNEAQ (reference sequence).

CDR3 sequence reads: CASSPGLFYEKLFF. In DNA form, the CDR3 reads TGTGCCAGCAGTCCGGGACTTTTTTATGAAAAACTGTTTTTT. This chain connects TRBV27 to TRBJ1-4; D may be TRBD1 (5 bases). Per the germline V gene, CDR1 is MNHEY and CDR2 is SMNVEV (reference sequence). V lost 5 bases and J lost 6, with 13 bases in between. There are 14 residues in the CDR3.

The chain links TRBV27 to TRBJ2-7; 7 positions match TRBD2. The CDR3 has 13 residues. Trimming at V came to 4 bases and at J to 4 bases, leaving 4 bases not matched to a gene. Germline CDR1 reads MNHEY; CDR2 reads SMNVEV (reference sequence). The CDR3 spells CASSSAGRYEQYF. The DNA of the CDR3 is TGTGCCAGCAGTTCAGCGGGACGGTACGAGCAGTACTTC.

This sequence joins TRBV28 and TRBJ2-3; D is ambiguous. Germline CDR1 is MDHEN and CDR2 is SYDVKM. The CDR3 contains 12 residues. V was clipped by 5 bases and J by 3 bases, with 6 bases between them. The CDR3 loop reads CASSLQTDTQYF. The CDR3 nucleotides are TGTGCCAGCAGTCTACAGACAGATACGCAGTATTTT.

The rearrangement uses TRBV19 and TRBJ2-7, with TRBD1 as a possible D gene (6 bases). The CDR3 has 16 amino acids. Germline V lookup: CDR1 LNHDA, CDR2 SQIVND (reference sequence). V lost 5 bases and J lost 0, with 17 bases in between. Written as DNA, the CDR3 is TGTGCCAGTAGTGGAAGGGACACCACCTTCTCCTACGAGCAGTACTTC. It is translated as CASSGRDTTFSYEQYF.

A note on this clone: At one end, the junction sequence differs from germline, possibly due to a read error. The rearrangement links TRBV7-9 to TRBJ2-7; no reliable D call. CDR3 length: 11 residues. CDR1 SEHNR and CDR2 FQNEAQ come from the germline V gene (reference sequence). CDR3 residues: CASSHSFEQYF. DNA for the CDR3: TGTGCCAGCAGCCACTCCTTCGAGCAGTACTTC.

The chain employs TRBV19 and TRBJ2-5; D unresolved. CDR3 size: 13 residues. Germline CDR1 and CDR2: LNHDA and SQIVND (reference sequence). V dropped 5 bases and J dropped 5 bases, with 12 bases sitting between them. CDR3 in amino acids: CASSPSRVETQYF. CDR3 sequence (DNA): TGTGCCAGTAGTCCAAGTCGGGTCGAGACCCAGTACTTC. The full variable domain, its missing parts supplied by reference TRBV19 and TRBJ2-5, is DGGITQSPKYLFRKEGQNVTLSCEQNLNHDAMYWYRQDPGQGLRLIYYSQIVNDFQKGDIAEGYSVSREKKESFPLTVTSAQKNPTAFYLCASSPSRVETQYFGPGTRLLVL.

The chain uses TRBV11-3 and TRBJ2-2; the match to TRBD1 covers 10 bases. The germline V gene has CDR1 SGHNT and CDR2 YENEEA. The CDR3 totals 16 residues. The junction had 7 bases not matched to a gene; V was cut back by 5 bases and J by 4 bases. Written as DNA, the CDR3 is TGTGCCAGCAGCCTTTTCGGACAGGGGGTCACCGGGGAGCTGTTTTTT. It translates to CASSLFGQGVTGELFF. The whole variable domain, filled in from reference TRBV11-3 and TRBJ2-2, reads EAGVVQSPRYKIIEKKQPVAFWCNPISGHNTLYWYLQNLGQGPELLIRYENEEAVDDSQLPKDRFSAERLKGVDSTLKIQPAELGDSAVYLCASSLFGQGVTGELFFGEGSRLTVL.

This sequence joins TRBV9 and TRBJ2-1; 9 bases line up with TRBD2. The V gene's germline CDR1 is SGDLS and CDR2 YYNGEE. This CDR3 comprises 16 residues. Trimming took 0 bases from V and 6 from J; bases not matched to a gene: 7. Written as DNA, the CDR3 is TGTGCCAGCAGCGTAGGGTCCGCGGGAGGGATCAATGAGCAGTTCTTC. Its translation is CASSVGSAGGINEQFF.

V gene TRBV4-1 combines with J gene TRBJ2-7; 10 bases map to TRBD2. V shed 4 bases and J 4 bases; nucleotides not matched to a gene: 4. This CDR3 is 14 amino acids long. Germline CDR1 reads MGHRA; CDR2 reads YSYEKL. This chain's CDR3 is CASSPGTSAYEQYF. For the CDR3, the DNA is TGCGCCAGCAGCCCAGGGACTAGCGCGTACGAGCAGTACTTC.

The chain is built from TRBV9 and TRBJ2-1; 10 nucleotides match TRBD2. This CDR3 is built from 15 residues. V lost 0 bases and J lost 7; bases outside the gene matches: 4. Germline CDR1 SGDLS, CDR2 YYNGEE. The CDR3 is CASSVGASGRNEQFF. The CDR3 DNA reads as TGTGCCAGCAGCGTAGGGGCTAGCGGGAGAAATGAGCAGTTCTTC.

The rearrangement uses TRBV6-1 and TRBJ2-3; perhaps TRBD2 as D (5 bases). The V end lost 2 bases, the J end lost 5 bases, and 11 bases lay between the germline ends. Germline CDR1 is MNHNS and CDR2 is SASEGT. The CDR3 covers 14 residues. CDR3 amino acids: CASSERLSEDTQYF. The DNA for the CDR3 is TGTGCCAGCAGTGAAAGACTATCCGAAGATACGCAGTATTTT.

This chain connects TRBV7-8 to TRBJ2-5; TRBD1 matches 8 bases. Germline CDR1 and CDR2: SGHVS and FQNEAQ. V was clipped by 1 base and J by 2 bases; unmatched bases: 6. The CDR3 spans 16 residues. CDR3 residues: CASSLGRDRPQETQYF. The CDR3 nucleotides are TGTGCCAGCAGCTTAGGGAGGGACAGGCCTCAAGAGACCCAGTACTTC.

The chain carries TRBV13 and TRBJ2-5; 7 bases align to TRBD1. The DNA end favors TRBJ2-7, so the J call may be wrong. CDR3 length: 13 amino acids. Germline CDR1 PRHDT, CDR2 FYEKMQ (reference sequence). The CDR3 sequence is CASSLGTDYEQYF. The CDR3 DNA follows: TGTGCCAGCAGTTTGGGGACAGACTACGAGCAGTACTTC.

CDR3 sequence (DNA): TGTGCCACCGGACAGGCTTTAAGGCTCCTCCACTTT. Protein: CATGQALRLLHF. V is TRBV30 and J is TRBJ1-6, with 7 positions matching TRBD1. The CDR3 totals 12 residues. Germline V lookup: CDR1 GTSNPN, CDR2 SVGIG (reference sequence). The V gene end was trimmed by 8 bases and the J gene end by 15 bases; junction bases not matched to a gene: 13.

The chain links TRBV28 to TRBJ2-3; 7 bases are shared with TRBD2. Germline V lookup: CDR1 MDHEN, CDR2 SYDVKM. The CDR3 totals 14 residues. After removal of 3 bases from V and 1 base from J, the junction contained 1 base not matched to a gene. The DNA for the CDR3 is TGTGCCAGCAGTTTCCGGGGGGGCACAGATACGCAGTATTTT. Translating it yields CASSFRGGTDTQYF.